Listed below are T cell receptor beta chains from one sample, sequenced in a study of cytomegalovirus exposure and HLA in healthy donors. Data came from immunoSEQ multiplex PCR; TCRdb stores just in-frame clones and leaves some out. This sample carries 120,000 to 150,000 clones, over 80% of them seen once, and the ten largest clones take 4.5%. The sequenced sample was PBMCs. The source is a man aged 18 to 30 in good health and CMV-seropositive. CDR3s include the opening cysteine and the closing phenylalanine or tryptophan. A D gene is named only where the DNA matches it firmly. Not every row has a clone size; where given, it reads once, few, many or a size class.

j_call: TRBJ2-2; v_call: TRBV2; clone_size: once; d_call: NA; cdr3_nt: TGTGCCAGCAGTGTATCAGGGGCGAACACCGGGGAGCTGTTTTTT; cdr3_aa: CASSVSGANTGELFF
j_call: TRBJ2-3; v_call: TRBV10-2; clone_size: NA; d_call: TRBD2; cdr3_nt: TGCGCCAGCAGCTCGACTAGCGGGGGGAGCGCAGATACGCAGTATTTT; cdr3_aa: CASSSTSGGSADTQYF
j_call: TRBJ2-1; v_call: TRBV5-1; clone_size: NA; d_call: TRBD2; cdr3_nt: TGCGCCAGCAGCCCAGGACTAGCGGGCAATGAGCAGTTCTTC; cdr3_aa: CASSPGLAGNEQFF
j_call: TRBJ1-2; v_call: TRBV27; clone_size: NA; d_call: TRBD1; cdr3_nt: TGTGCCAGCAGGACACCTTCCTCAGAGACAGGGGAAGTAGAGGGCTACACCTTC; cdr3_aa: CASRTPSSETGEVEGYTF
j_call: TRBJ1-5; v_call: TRBV30; clone_size: NA; d_call: TRBD1; cdr3_nt: TGTGCCTGGAGTGTCCTAGACAGGGGGCCCCAGCATTTT; cdr3_aa: CAWSVLDRGPQHF
j_call: TRBJ2-1; v_call: TRBV30; clone_size: NA; d_call: TRBD1; cdr3_nt: TGTGCCTGGAGTAGGGACAGGAGCTACAATGAGCAGTTCTTC; cdr3_aa: CAWSRDRSYNEQFF
j_call: TRBJ2-5; v_call: TRBV4-1; clone_size: NA; d_call: TRBD2; cdr3_nt: TGCGCCAGCAGCCAAGTTAGCGGGAGACTCGTTGAGACCCAGTACTTC; cdr3_aa: CASSQVSGRLVETQYF
j_call: TRBJ2-3; v_call: TRBV25-1; clone_size: NA; d_call: TRBD2; cdr3_nt: TGTGCCAGCAGTGATAGTCGGCGGGAGATCACGCAGTATTTT; cdr3_aa: CASSDSRREITQYF
j_call: TRBJ2-7; v_call: TRBV30; clone_size: NA; d_call: TRBD2; cdr3_nt: TGTGCCTGGAGTGCCGGGGGGAGCCTATACGAGCAGTACTTC; cdr3_aa: CAWSAGGSLYEQYF
j_call: TRBJ1-1; v_call: TRBV5-1; clone_size: NA; d_call: NA; cdr3_nt: TGCGCCAGCAGCTGGGGAGGGAACACTGAAGCTTTCTTT; cdr3_aa: CASSWGGNTEAFF
j_call: TRBJ1-1; v_call: TRBV7-8; clone_size: once; d_call: NA; cdr3_nt: TGTGCCAGCAGCTTAGAACGAGGAACTGAAGCTTTCTTT; cdr3_aa: CASSLERGTEAFF
j_call: TRBJ1-1; v_call: TRBV30; clone_size: NA; d_call: NA; cdr3_nt: TGTGCCTGGAGTGGGGGGGTCACTGAAGCTTTCTTT; cdr3_aa: CAWSGGVTEAFF
j_call: TRBJ1-2; v_call: TRBV2; clone_size: NA; d_call: NA; cdr3_nt: TGTGCCAGCACAGTTTACACAACTAACTATGGCTACACCTTC; cdr3_aa: CASTVYTTNYGYTF
j_call: TRBJ2-5; v_call: TRBV18; clone_size: NA; d_call: NA; cdr3_nt: TGTGCCAGCTCACCAGGGGGCAGAGAGACCCAGTACTTC; cdr3_aa: CASSPGGRETQYF
j_call: TRBJ1-4; v_call: TRBV19; clone_size: NA; d_call: NA; cdr3_nt: TGTGCCAGTAGGGCAGGGATGGAAAAACTGTTTTTT; cdr3_aa: CASRAGMEKLFF
j_call: TRBJ2-7; v_call: TRBV4-1; clone_size: NA; d_call: NA; cdr3_nt: TGCGCCAGCAGCCAAGATTCGGGATACGAGCAGTACTTC; cdr3_aa: CASSQDSGYEQYF
j_call: TRBJ2-4; v_call: TRBV7-9; clone_size: NA; d_call: NA; cdr3_nt: TGTGCCAGCAGCCTAGTGGGGGCCCTAGCCAAAAACATTCAGTACTTC; cdr3_aa: CASSLVGALAKNIQYF
j_call: TRBJ1-2; v_call: TRBV28; clone_size: NA; d_call: TRBD1; cdr3_nt: TGTGCCATCCGACAGGGAAACTATGGCTACACCTTC; cdr3_aa: CAIRQGNYGYTF
j_call: TRBJ1-1; v_call: TRBV4-1; clone_size: once; d_call: NA; cdr3_nt: TGCGCCAGCAGCCATACGGACACCTACACTGAAGCTTTCTTT; cdr3_aa: CASSHTDTYTEAFF
j_call: TRBJ1-2; v_call: TRBV5-4; clone_size: NA; d_call: NA; cdr3_nt: TGTGCCAGCAGTTATTCAGGGGAAGGGCTCTATGGCTACACCTTC; cdr3_aa: CASSYSGEGLYGYTF
j_call: TRBJ2-1; v_call: TRBV18; clone_size: NA; d_call: NA; cdr3_nt: TGTGCCAGCTCACCAGGTCAGGTGGAATACAATGAGCAGTTCTTC; cdr3_aa: CASSPGQVEYNEQFF
j_call: TRBJ1-5; v_call: TRBV9; clone_size: NA; d_call: NA; cdr3_nt: TGTGCCAGCAGCGTAGCCCAAAATCAGCCCCAGCATTTT; cdr3_aa: CASSVAQNQPQHF